This T cell receptor (beta chain) was found in a study of blood T cell repertoires in COVID-19. On the study more broadly: Acute and convalescent COVID-19 specimens originated in the United States, Italy and Spain.

The repertoire was sequenced with immunoSEQ multiplex PCR; TCRdb's copy has only in-frame clones and lacks some. The table has 100,000 to 150,000 clones, about four fifths seen once. V lost 2 bases and J lost 2; bases outside the gene matches: 1. Germline V gives CDR1 MNHEY, CDR2 SVGAGI. The length of the CDR3 is 16 residues. Sequencing input: peripheral blood. This receptor was identified in a man aged 55 to 70 with acute or convalescent COVID-19. The J gene is TRBJ2-1, the V gene TRBV6-5; 12 nucleotides line up with TRBD2. The CDR3 spells CASSYRTSGTYNEQFF. In DNA form, the CDR3 reads TGTGCCAGCAGTTACCGGACTAGCGGGACCTACAATGAGCAGTTCTTC.